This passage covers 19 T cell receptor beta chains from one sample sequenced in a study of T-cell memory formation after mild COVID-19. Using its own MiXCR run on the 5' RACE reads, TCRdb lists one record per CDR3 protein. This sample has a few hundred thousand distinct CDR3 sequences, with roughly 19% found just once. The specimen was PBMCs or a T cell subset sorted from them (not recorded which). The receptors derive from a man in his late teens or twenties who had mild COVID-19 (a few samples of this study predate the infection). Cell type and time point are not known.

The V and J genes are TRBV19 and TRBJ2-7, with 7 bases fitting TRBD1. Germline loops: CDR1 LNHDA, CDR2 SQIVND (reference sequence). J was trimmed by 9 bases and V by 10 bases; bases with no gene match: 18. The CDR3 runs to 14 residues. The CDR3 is CATAPDRPLAAQYF. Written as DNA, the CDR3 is TGTGCCACCGCTCCGGACAGGCCGTTGGCAGCGCAGTACTTC.

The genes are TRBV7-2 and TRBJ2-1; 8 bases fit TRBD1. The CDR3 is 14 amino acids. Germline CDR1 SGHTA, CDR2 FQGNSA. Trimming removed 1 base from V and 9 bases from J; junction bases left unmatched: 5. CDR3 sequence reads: CASSLGFGTGEQFF. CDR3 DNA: TGTGCCAGCAGCTTAGGTTTCGGGACAGGTGAGCAGTTCTTC.

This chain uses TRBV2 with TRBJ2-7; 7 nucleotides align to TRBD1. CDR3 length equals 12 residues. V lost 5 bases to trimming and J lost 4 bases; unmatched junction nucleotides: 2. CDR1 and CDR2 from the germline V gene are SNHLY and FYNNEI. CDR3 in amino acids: CASSKTGYEQYF. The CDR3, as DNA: TGTGCCAGCAGTAAGACAGGGTACGAGCAGTACTTC.

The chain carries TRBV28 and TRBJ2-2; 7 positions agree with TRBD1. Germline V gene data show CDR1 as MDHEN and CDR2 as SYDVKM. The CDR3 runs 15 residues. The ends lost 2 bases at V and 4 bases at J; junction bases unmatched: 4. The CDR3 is CASSLNRGITGELFF. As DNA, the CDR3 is TGTGCCAGCAGTTTAAACAGGGGAATCACCGGGGAGCTGTTTTTT.

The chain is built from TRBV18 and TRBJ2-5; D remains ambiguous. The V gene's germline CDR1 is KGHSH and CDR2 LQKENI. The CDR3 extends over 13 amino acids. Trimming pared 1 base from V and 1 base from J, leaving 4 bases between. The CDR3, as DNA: TGTGCCAGCTCACCACGTTCCCAAGAGACCCAGTACTTC. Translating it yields CASSPRSQETQYF.

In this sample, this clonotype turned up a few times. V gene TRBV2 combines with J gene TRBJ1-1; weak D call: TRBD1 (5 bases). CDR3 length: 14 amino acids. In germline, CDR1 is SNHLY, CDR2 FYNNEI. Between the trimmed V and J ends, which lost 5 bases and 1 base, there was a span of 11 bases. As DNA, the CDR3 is TGTGCCAGCAGTACTCAGGGCACGAACACTGAAGCTTTCTTT. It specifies CASSTQGTNTEAFF.

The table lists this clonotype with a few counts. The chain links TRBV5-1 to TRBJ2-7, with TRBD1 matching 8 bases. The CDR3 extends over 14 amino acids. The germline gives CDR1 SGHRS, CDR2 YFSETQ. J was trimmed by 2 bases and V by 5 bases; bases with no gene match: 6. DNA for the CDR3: TGCGCCAGCAGGCCGGGACAGGAAACCTACGAGCAGTACGTC. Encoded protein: CASRPGQETYEQYV.

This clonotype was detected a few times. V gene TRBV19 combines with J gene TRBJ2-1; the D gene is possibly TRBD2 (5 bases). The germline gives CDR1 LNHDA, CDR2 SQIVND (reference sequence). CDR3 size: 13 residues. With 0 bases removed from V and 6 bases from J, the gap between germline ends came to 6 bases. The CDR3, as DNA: TGTGCCAGTAGTATAGATCGGGGCAATGAGCAGTTCTTC. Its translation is CASSIDRGNEQFF.

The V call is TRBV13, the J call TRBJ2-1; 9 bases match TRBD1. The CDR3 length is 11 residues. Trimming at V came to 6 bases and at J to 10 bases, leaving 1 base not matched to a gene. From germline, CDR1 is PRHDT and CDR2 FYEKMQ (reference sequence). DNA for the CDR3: TGTGCCAGCAGGGGACAGGGCGAGCAGTTCTTC. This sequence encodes CASRGQGEQFF.

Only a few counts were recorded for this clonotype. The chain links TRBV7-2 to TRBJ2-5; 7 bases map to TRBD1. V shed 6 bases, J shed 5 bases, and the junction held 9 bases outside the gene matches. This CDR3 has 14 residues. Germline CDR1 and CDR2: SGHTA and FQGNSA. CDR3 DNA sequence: TGTGCCAGCAGGCCCGGGGACAGATGGGAGACCCAGTACTTC. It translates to CASRPGDRWETQYF.

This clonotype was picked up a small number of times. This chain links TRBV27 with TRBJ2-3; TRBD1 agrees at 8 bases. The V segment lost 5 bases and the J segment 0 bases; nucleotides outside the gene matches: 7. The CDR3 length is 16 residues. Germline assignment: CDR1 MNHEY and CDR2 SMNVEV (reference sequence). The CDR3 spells CASSARQGISTDTQYF. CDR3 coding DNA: TGTGCCAGCAGTGCGAGACAGGGGATAAGCACAGATACGCAGTATTTT.

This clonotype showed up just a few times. The CDR3 DNA sequence: TGCGCCAGCAGCCCGGGGTCCCATGAATGGACTGAAGCTTTCTTT. Encoded protein: CASSPGSHEWTEAFF. The chain uses TRBV5-1 and TRBJ1-1, with no clear D. The CDR3 covers 15 residues. The V end lost 4 bases, the J end lost 5 bases, and 18 bases lay between the germline ends. Germline V gives CDR1 SGHRS, CDR2 YFSETQ.

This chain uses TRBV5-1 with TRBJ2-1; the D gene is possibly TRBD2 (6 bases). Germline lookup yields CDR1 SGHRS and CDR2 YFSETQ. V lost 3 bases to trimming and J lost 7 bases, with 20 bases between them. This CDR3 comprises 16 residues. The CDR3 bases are TGCGCCAGCAGCTCCGGCGGTTCGGGGGTTGGAAATGAGCAGTTCTTC. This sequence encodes CASSSGGSGVGNEQFF.

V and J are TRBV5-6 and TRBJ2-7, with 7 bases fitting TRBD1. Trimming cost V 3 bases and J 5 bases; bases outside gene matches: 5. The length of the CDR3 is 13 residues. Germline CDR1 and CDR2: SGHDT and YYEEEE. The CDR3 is CASSYRGVDEQYF. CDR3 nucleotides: TGTGCCAGCAGCTACAGGGGCGTGGACGAGCAGTACTTC.

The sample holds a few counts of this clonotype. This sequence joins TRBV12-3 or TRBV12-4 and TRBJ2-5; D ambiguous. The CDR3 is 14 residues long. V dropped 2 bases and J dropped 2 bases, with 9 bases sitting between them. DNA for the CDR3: TGTGCCAGCAGTTTACTCGACTCTCAAGAGACCCAGTACTTC. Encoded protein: CASSLLDSQETQYF.

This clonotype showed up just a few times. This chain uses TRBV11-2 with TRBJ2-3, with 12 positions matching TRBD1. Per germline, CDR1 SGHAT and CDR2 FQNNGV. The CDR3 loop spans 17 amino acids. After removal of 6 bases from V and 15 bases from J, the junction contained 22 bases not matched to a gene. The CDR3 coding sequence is TGTGCCAGCAGGAATACCCGCCGGGACAGGGGGCCCGTTAGTCTATATTTT. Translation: CASRNTRRDRGPVSLYF.

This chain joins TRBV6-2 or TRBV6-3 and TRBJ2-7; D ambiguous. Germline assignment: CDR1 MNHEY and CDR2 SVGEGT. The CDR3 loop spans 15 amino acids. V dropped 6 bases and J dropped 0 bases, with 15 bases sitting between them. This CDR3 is CASSLARKGSYEQYV. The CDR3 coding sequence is TGTGCCAGCAGCCTCGCCCGGAAAGGCTCCTACGAGCAGTACGTC.

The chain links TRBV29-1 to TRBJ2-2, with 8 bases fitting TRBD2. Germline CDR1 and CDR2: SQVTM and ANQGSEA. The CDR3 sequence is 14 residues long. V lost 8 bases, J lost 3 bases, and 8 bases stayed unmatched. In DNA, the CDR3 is TGCAGCACCCCGGGGGGGATCGACACCGGGGAGCTGTTTTTT. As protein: CSTPGGIDTGELFF.

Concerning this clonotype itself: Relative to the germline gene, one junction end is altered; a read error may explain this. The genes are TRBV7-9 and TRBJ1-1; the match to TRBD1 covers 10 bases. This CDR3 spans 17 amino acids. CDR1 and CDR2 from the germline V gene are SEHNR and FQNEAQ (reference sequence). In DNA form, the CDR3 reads TGTGCCAGCAGCCTAGCCAAAAGGGACAGGGGTTTCACTGAAGCTTTCTTT. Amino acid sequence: CASSLAKRDRGFTEAFF.